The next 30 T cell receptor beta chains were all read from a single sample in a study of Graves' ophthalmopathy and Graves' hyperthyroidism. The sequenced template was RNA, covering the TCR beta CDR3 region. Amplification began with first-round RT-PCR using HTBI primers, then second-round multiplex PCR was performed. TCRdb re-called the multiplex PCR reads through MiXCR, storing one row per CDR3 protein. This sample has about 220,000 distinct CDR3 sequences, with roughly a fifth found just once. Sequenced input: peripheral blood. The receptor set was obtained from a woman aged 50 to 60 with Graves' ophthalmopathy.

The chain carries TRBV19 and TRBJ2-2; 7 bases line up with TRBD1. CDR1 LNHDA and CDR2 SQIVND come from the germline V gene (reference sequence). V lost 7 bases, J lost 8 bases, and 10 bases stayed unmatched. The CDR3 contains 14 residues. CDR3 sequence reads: CASTLRGPEGELFF. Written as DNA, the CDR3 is TGTGCCAGTACCCTGAGGGGGCCCGAGGGGGAGCTGTTTTTT.

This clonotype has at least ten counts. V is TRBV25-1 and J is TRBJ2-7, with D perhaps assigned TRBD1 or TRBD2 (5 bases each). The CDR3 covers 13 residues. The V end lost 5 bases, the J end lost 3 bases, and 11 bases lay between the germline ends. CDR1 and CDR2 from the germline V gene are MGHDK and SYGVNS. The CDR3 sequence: CASSIGTRYEQYF. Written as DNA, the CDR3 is TGTGCCAGCAGTATAGGGACCCGCTACGAGCAGTACTTC.

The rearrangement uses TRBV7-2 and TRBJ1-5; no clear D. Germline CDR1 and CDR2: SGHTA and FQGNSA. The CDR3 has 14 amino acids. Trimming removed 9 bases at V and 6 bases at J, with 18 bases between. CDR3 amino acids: CASSISDLGQPQHF. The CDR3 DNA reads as TGTGCCAGTAGTATCAGTGATTTGGGTCAGCCCCAGCATTTT. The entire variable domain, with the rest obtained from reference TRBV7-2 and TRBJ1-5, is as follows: GAGVSQSPSNKVTEKGKDVELRCDPISGHTALYWYRQSLGQGLEFLIYFQGNSAPDKSGLPSDRFSAERTGGSVSTLTIQRTQQEDSAVYLCASSISDLGQPQHFGDGTRLSIL.

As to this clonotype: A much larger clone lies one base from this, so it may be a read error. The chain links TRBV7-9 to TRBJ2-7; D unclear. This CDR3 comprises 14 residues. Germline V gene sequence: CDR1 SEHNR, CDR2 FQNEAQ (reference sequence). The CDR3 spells CASSLGSVPGEQHF. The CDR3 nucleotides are TGTGCCAGCAGCTTAGGATCGGTGCCTGGCGAGCAGCACTTC.

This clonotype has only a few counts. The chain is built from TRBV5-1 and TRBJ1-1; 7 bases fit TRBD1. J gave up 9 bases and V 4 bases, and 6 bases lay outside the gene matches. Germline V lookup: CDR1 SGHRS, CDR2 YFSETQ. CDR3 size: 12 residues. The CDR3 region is CASSPEDRKAFF. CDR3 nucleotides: TGCGCCAGCAGCCCGGAGGACAGGAAAGCTTTCTTT.

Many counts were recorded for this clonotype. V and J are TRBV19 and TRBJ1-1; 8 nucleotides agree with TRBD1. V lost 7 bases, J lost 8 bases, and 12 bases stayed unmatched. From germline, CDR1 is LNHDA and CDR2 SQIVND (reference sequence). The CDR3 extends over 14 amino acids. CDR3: CASNDRQGTTEAFF. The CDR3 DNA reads TGTGCCAGTAACGATCGACAGGGGACAACCGAAGCTTTCTTT.

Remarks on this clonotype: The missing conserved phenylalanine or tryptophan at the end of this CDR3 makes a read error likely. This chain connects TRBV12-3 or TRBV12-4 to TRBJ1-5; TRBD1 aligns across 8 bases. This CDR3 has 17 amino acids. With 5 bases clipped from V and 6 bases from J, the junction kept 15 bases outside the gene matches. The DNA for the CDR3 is TGTGCCAGCAGTCCCGGTCGGGGGACAGGAGGCTTTCAGCCCCAGCATCTT. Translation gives CASSPGRGTGGFQPQHL.

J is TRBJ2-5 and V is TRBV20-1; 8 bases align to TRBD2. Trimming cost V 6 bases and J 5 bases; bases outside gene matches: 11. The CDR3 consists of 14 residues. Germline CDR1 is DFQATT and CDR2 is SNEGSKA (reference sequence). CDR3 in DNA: TGCAGTGCACGCCTAGCGGGCCCTAGGGAGACCCAGTACTTC. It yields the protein CSARLAGPRETQYF.

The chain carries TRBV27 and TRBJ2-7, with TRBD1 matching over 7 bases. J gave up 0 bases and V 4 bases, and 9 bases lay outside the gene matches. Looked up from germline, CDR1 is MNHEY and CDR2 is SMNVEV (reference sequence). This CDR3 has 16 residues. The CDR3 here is CASSSFGDSSSYEQYF. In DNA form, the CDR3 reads TGTGCCAGCAGTTCCTTTGGGGACAGCAGCTCCTACGAGCAGTACTTC.

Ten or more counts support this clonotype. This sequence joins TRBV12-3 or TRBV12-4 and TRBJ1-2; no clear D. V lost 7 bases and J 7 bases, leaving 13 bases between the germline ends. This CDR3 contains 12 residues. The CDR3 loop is CASKGLAGGYTF. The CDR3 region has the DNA TGTGCCAGCAAAGGGTTAGCCGGTGGCTACACCTTC.

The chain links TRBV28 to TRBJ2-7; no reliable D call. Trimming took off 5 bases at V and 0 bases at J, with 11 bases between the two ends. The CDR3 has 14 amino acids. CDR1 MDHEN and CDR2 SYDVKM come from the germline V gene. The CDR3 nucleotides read TGTGCCAGCAGTCCCAAAATATACTCCTACGAGCAGTACTTC. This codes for CASSPKIYSYEQYF. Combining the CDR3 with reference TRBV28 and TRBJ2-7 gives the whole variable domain DVKVTQSSRYLVKRTGEKVFLECVQDMDHENMFWYRQDPGLGLRLIYFSYDVKMKEKGDIPEGYSVSREKKERFSLILESASTNQTSMYLCASSPKIYSYEQYFGPGTRLTVT.

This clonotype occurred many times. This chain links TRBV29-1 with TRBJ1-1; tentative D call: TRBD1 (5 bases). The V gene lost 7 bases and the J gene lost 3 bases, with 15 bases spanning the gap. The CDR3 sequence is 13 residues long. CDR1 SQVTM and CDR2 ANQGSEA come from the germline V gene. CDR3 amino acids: CSGPGDPYTEAFF. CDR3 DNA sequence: TGCAGCGGGCCGGGGGATCCTTACACTGAAGCTTTCTTT.

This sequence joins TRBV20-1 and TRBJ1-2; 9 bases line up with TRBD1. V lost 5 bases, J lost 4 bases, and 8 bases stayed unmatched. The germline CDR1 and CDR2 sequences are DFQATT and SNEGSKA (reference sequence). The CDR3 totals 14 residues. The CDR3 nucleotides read TGCAGTGCTCTAAAGACAGGGGGGGGCTATGGCTACACCTTC. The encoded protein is CSALKTGGGYGYTF.

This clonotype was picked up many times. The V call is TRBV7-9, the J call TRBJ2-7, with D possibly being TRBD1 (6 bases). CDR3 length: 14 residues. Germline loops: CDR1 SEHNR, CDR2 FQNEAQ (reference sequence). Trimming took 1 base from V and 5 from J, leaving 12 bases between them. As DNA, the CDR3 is TGTGCCAGCAGCTTAGACAGGGTAATCGACGAGCAGTACTTC. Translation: CASSLDRVIDEQYF.

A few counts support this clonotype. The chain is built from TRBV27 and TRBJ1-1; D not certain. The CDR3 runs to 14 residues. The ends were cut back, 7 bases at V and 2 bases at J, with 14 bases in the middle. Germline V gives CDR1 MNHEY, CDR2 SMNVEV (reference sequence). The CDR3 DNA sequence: TGTGCCAGCAAGGTTCAGAGACCAAACACTGAAGCTTTCTTT. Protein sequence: CASKVQRPNTEAFF.

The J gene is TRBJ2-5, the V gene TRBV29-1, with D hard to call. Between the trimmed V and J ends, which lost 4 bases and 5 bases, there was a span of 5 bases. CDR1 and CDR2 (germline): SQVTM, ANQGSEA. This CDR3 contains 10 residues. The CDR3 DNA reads TGCAGCGTTGGTTCTGAGACCCAGTACTTC. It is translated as CSVGSETQYF.

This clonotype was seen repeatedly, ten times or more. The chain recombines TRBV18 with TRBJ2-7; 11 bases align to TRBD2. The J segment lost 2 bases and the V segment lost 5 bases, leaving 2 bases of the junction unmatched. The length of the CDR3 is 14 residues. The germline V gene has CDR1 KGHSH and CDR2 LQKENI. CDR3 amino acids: CASSGTSGAYEQYF. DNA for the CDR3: TGTGCCAGCTCAGGGACTAGCGGCGCCTACGAGCAGTACTTC.

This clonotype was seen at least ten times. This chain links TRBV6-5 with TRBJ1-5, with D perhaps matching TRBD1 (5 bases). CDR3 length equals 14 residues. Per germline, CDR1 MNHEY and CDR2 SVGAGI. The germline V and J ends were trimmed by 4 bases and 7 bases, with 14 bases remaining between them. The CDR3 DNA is TGTGCCAGCAGTTCGGGGGGAAGTTGGCAGCCCCAGCATTTT. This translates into CASSSGGSWQPQHF.

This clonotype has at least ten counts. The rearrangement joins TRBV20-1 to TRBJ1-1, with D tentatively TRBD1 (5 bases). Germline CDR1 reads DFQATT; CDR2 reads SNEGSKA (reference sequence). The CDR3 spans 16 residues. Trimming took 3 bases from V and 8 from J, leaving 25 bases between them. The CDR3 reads CSARIPGAGRTSEAFF. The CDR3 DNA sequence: TGCAGTGCTAGGATTCCCGGGGCAGGGCGAACCTCCGAAGCTTTCTTT.

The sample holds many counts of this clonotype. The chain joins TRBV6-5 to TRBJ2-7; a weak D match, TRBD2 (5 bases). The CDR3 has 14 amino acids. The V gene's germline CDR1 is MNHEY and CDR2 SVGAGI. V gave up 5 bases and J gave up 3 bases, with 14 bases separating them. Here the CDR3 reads CASSPDSRGYEQYF. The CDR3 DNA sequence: TGTGCCAGCAGTCCGGACTCCCGGGGCTACGAGCAGTACTTC.

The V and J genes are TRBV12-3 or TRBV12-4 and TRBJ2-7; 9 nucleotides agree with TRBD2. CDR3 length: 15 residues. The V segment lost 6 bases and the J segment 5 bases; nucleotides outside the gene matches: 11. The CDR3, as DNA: TGTGCCAGCAGCTCAGCTAGCGGGAACAAGCACGAGCAGTACTTC. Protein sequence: CASSSASGNKHEQYF.

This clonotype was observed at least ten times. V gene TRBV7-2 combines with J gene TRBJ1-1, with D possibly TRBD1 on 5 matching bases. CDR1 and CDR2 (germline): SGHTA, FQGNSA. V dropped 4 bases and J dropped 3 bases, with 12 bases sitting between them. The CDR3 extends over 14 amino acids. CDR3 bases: TGTGCCAGCAGCTACGGGACGGCTGACACTGAAGCTTTCTTT. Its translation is CASSYGTADTEAFF.

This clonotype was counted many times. CDR3 region: CASSPPREDTQYF. CDR3 nucleotide sequence: TGTGCCAGCAGCCCTCCTAGGGAGGATACGCAGTATTTT. The V call is TRBV7-8, the J call TRBJ2-3; possible D gene TRBD2, 5 bases. Trimming removed 5 bases from V and 6 bases from J, with 12 bases in between. Germline V gene data show CDR1 as SGHVS and CDR2 as FQNEAQ. The CDR3 has 13 amino acids. Filled out from reference TRBV7-8 and TRBJ2-3, the complete variable domain reads GAGVSQSPRYKVAKRGQDVALRCDPISGHVSLFWYQQALGQGPEFLTYFQNEAQLDKSGLPSDRFFAERPEGSVSTLKIQRTQQEDSAVYLCASSPPREDTQYFGPGTRLTVL.

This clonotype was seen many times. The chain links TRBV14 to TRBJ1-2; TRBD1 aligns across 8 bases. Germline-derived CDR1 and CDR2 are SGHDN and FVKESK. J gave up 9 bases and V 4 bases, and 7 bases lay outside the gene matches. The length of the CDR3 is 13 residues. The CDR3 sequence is CASSPGQGFSYTF. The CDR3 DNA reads TGTGCCAGCAGCCCCGGACAGGGTTTTAGCTACACCTTC. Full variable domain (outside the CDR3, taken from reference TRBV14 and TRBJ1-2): EAGVTQFPSHSVIEKGQTVTLRCDPISGHDNLYWYRRVMGKEIKFLLHFVKESKQDESGMPNNRFLAERTGGTYSTLKVQPAELEDSGVYFCASSPGQGFSYTFGSGTRLTVV.

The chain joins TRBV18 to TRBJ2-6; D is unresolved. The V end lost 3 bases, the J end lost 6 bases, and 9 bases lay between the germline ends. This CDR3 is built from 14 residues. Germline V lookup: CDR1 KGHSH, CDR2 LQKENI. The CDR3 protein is CASSPDLQANVLTF. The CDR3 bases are TGTGCCAGCTCACCCGACCTGCAGGCCAACGTCCTGACTTTC.

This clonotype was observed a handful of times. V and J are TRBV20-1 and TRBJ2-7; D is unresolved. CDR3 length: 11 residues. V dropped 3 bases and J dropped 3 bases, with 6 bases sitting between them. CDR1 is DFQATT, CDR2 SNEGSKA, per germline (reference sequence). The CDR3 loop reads CSARPVYEQYF. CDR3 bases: TGCAGTGCTAGGCCCGTCTACGAGCAGTACTTC.

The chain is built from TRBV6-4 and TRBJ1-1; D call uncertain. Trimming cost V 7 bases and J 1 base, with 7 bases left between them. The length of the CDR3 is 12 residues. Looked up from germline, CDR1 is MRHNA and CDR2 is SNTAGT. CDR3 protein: CASIGRNTEAFF. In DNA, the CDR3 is TGTGCCAGCATCGGGAGGAACACTGAAGCTTTCTTT.

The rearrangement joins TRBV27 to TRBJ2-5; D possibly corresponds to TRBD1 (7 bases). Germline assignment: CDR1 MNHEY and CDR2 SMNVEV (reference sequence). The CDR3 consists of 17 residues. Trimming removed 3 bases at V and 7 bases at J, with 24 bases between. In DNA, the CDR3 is TGTGCCAGCAGTTTTGTGGCCGGAGGGACAGCGGGTCTGACCCAGTACTTC. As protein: CASSFVAGGTAGLTQYF.

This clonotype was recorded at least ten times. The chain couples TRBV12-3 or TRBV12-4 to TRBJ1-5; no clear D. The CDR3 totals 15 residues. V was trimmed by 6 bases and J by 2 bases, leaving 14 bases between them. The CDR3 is CASSLAGSGNQPQHF. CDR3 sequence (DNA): TGTGCCAGCAGCCTAGCGGGGAGTGGCAATCAGCCCCAGCATTTT.

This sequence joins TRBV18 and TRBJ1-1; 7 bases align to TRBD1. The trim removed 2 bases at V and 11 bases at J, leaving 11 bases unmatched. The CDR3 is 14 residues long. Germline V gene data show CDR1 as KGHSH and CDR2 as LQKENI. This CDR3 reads CASSPADRDLRAFF. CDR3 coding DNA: TGTGCCAGCTCACCAGCTGACAGGGATCTTAGGGCTTTCTTT.